One and the same sample provided the 5 T cell receptor beta chains below, sequenced in a study of cytomegalovirus exposure and HLA in healthy donors (dated by TCRdb to 2016 to 2017). Libraries were prepared through the immunoSEQ multiplex PCR assay. A mixture of 60 forward primers for TCR Vbeta segments and 13 reverse primers for TCR Jbeta segments was used in the multiplex PCR. Not all clones reach the TCRdb copy of this immuneACCESS table, which keeps in-frame sequences only. Checked studies attribute under half of the gap to unresolved V genes and leave the rest unexplained. The table for this sample lists 180,000 or so clones; 65% to 90% of them were counted only once. The top ten hold less than 0.35% of the sample. The sample consisted of PBMCs. The source of these receptors is a woman in her 30s in good health and CMV-seronegative.

The chain joins TRBV27 to TRBJ1-4; a weak D match, TRBD1 (5 bases). The CDR3 covers 14 residues. The V gene lost 8 bases and the J gene lost 6 bases, with 16 bases spanning the gap. The germline V gene has CDR1 MNHEY and CDR2 SMNVEV (reference sequence). CDR3 DNA sequence: TGTGCCAGCTCCGGATGGGGGGGGGATGAAAAACTGTTTTTT. Translated: CASSGWGGDEKLFF.

The chain is built from TRBV2 and TRBJ2-4; D possibly corresponds to TRBD1 (5 bases). Germline CDR1 SNHLY, CDR2 FYNNEI. V lost 3 bases and J lost 6, with 12 bases in between. The CDR3 loop spans 14 amino acids. CDR3 in DNA: TGTGCCAGCAGTGATAGGGGTATCTTAAACATTCAGTACTTC. It specifies CASSDRGILNIQYF. The variable domain in full, completed from reference TRBV2 and TRBJ2-4, reads EPEVTQTPSHQVTQMGQEVILRCVPISNHLYFYWYRQILGQKVEFLVSFYNNEISEKSEIFDDQFSVERPDGSNFTLKIRSTKLEDSAMYFCASSDRGILNIQYFGAGTRLSVL.

The chain couples TRBV2 to TRBJ1-5, with D unresolved. The CDR3 has 16 residues. V lost 4 bases to trimming and J lost 7 bases, with 20 bases between them. CDR1 and CDR2 (germline): SNHLY, FYNNEI. CDR3 nucleotide sequence: TGTGCCAGCAGTGGGGAGGCACCCCTACTGGGGCAGCCCCAGCATTTT. It yields the protein CASSGEAPLLGQPQHF. The whole variable domain, filled in from reference TRBV2 and TRBJ1-5, reads EPEVTQTPSHQVTQMGQEVILRCVPISNHLYFYWYRQILGQKVEFLVSFYNNEISEKSEIFDDQFSVERPDGSNFTLKIRSTKLEDSAMYFCASSGEAPLLGQPQHFGDGTRLSIL.

The chain has TRBV2 and TRBJ2-5, with D maybe TRBD2 (5 bases). The CDR3 consists of 15 residues. The V gene lost 3 bases and the J gene lost 4 bases, with 15 bases spanning the gap. Germline V lookup: CDR1 SNHLY, CDR2 FYNNEI. CDR3 region: CASSEEVGAAETQYF. The CDR3 DNA sequence: TGTGCCAGCAGTGAGGAGGTGGGAGCGGCAGAGACCCAGTACTTC.

The chain employs TRBV28 and TRBJ2-2; tentative D call: TRBD1 (6 bases). The V gene lost 6 bases and the J gene lost 2 bases, with 16 bases spanning the gap. Germline V gene sequence: CDR1 MDHEN, CDR2 SYDVKM. This CDR3 comprises 16 residues. The CDR3 spells CASRITGTRNTGELFF. The CDR3, as DNA: TGTGCCAGCAGGATTACCGGGACAAGAAACACCGGGGAGCTGTTTTTT.